Below, 31 T cell receptor beta chains from the same sample are listed, as sequenced in a study of blood T cell repertoires in COVID-19. TCRdb's copy holds only in-frame clones and misses some; the assay was immunoSEQ multiplex PCR. The data contain more than 90,000 clones, 85% of them singletons. Sequencing was done on a sample of peripheral blood. These receptors were collected from a woman in her sixties or seventies with active or convalescent COVID-19.

V usage is TRBV23-1 and J usage is TRBJ1-5, with a tentative D call TRBD1 (6 bases). TRBV23-1 is placed among ORFs of uncertain function. The ends were cut back, 8 bases at V and 3 bases at J, with 17 bases in the middle. The CDR3 has 15 residues. CDR3: CASLGEGVDNQPQHF. The CDR3 region has the DNA TGCGCCAGCCTAGGGGAGGGGGTTGACAATCAGCCCCAGCATTTT.

This chain joins TRBV7-2 and TRBJ1-6, with TRBD1 identical over 10 bases. The CDR3 extends over 19 amino acids. Trimming cost V 5 bases and J 1 base; bases outside gene matches: 11. Per the germline V gene, CDR1 is SGHTA and CDR2 is FQGNSA. The CDR3 nucleotides read TGTGCCAGCAGCAAATCGACAGGGGGCCACGGGTCCTATAATTCACCCCTCCACTTT. Amino acid sequence: CASSKSTGGHGSYNSPLHF.

The rearrangement joins TRBV5-6 to TRBJ1-3, with D uncertain. CDR1 and CDR2 (germline): SGHDT, YYEEEE. The CDR3 runs to 15 residues. Trimming took 4 bases from V and 0 from J, leaving 11 bases between them. Here the CDR3 reads CASSLLIDSGNTIYF. DNA of the CDR3: TGTGCCAGCAGCCTATTGATCGACTCTGGAAACACCATATATTTT.

The chain employs TRBV5-1 and TRBJ2-3, with D possibly TRBD1 on 6 matching bases. The CDR3 has 14 amino acids. V lost 4 bases to trimming and J lost 2 bases, with 11 bases between them. CDR1 is SGHRS and CDR2 is YFSETQ in the germline V gene. The CDR3 sequence is CASSVNRDTDTQYF. The CDR3 DNA reads TGCGCCAGCAGCGTTAACAGGGACACAGATACGCAGTATTTT.

The gene calls are TRBV11-2 and TRBJ2-7, with 7 positions matching TRBD1. J was trimmed by 1 base and V by 4 bases; bases with no gene match: 1. Per germline, CDR1 SGHAT and CDR2 FQNNGV. This CDR3 has 13 residues. CDR3 in amino acids: CASSYRGSYEQYF. The CDR3 DNA reads as TGTGCCAGCAGCTACAGGGGTTCCTACGAGCAGTACTTC. The variable domain in full, completed from reference TRBV11-2 and TRBJ2-7, reads EAGVAQSPRYKIIEKRQSVAFWCNPISGHATLYWYQQILGQGPKLLIQFQNNGVVDDSQLPKDRFSAERLKGVDSTLKIQPAKLEDSAVYLCASSYRGSYEQYFGPGTRLTVT.

CDR3 nucleotides: TGTGCCAGCAGCTTAGGAGCGGGAGGGCTTTACGAGCAGTACTTC. Its translation: CASSLGAGGLYEQYF. The rearrangement joins TRBV5-4 to TRBJ2-7, with 10 bases matching TRBD2. The germline V gene has CDR1 SGHNT and CDR2 YYREEE (reference sequence). This CDR3 contains 15 residues. V was clipped by 2 bases and J by 4 bases; unmatched bases: 6.

The chain couples TRBV11-3 to TRBJ1-6, with a tentative D call TRBD1 (5 bases). From germline, CDR1 is SGHNT and CDR2 YENEEA. The CDR3 runs to 14 residues. V was pared by 2 bases and J by 8 bases, with 10 bases between. Here the CDR3 reads CASSLSGGHSPLHF. CDR3 coding DNA: TGTGCCAGCAGCTTATCCGGGGGTCATTCACCCCTCCACTTT.

This sequence joins TRBV28 and TRBJ1-2; 7 bases align to TRBD1. Germline CDR1 reads MDHEN; CDR2 reads SYDVKM. V lost 5 bases, J lost 4 bases, and 16 bases stayed unmatched. The CDR3 runs 17 residues. CDR3 in amino acids: CASSTAGQAGRGYGYTF. The CDR3 DNA reads TGTGCCAGCAGTACAGCCGGACAGGCTGGTAGAGGCTATGGCTACACCTTC.

V and J are TRBV6-2 or TRBV6-3 and TRBJ2-3; D unresolved. This CDR3 region has 16 residues. Germline V CDR1 and CDR2: MNHEY, SVGEGT. The V and J ends lost 2 bases and 3 bases respectively, with 15 bases between them. For the CDR3, the DNA is TGTGCCAGCAGTTACCTGCGGATGTCTCGAACAGATACGCAGTATTTT. Protein sequence: CASSYLRMSRTDTQYF.

The gene calls are TRBV9 and TRBJ2-1; 9 positions match TRBD2. Germline V lookup: CDR1 SGDLS, CDR2 YYNGEE. Trimming took 0 bases from V and 6 from J; bases not matched to a gene: 10. This CDR3 has 17 amino acids. CDR3 DNA sequence: TGTGCCAGCAGCGTAGCTGTAGCGGGAGATGGGGGCAATGAGCAGTTCTTC. Translating it yields CASSVAVAGDGGNEQFF.

The J gene is TRBJ1-4, the V gene TRBV4-1; possibly TRBD1 for D (6 bases). Germline V gene lookup returns CDR1 MGHRA and CDR2 YSYEKL. The CDR3 runs to 18 residues. With 2 bases removed from V and 0 bases from J, the gap between germline ends came to 16 bases. The CDR3, as DNA: TGCGCCAGCAGCCAAATAGGACAGTCTCCCTCAACTAATGAAAAACTGTTTTTT. Translation gives CASSQIGQSPSTNEKLFF.

The V gene is TRBV28, the J gene TRBJ2-3; D is undetermined. CDR1 and CDR2 (germline): MDHEN, SYDVKM. V was shortened by 4 bases and J by 2 bases, with 13 bases between the two germline ends. The length of the CDR3 is 15 residues. CDR3 in DNA: TGTGCCAGCAGTTCCCCACTACCTCACACAGATACGCAGTATTTT. This encodes CASSSPLPHTDTQYF.

Here the CDR3 DNA reads TGTGCCAGCAGTGACCGGGACAAGACCTACGAGCAGTACTTC. Its protein product is CASSDRDKTYEQYF. The gene calls are TRBV27 and TRBJ2-7; D possibly corresponds to TRBD1 (6 bases). Germline CDR1 reads MNHEY; CDR2 reads SMNVEV (reference sequence). Trimming shortened V by 5 bases and J by 2 bases, and 13 bases separated the two germline ends. This CDR3 is 14 amino acids long.

A few counts support this clone. The chain joins TRBV18 to TRBJ1-2; no definite D call. Germline V gene sequence: CDR1 KGHSH, CDR2 LQKENI. The CDR3 contains 13 residues. With 2 bases removed from V and 5 bases from J, the gap between germline ends came to 9 bases. The CDR3 protein is CASSPGESYGYTF. The CDR3, as DNA: TGTGCCAGCTCACCAGGGGAGAGTTATGGCTACACCTTC.

This chain links TRBV9 with TRBJ2-5; 9 nucleotides match TRBD1. This CDR3 is 15 amino acids long. The germline CDR1 and CDR2 sequences are SGDLS and YYNGEE. V lost 0 bases, J lost 5 bases, and 5 bases stayed unmatched. CDR3 coding DNA: TGTGCCAGCAGCGTAGACAGGGGGCCACGGGAGACCCAGTACTTC. This sequence encodes CASSVDRGPRETQYF.

This chain connects TRBV28 to TRBJ2-6, with TRBD1 matching over 8 bases. The CDR3 covers 16 residues. J gave up 2 bases and V 5 bases, and 5 bases lay outside the gene matches. The germline V gene encodes CDR1 MDHEN and CDR2 SYDVKM. CDR3 DNA sequence: TGTGCCAGCAGTAACCCGACAGGGGCTGGGGCCAACGTCCTGACTTTC. Protein sequence: CASSNPTGAGANVLTF.

The chain uses TRBV4-3 and TRBJ1-1; no reliable D call. The CDR3 sequence is 16 residues long. Germline lookup yields CDR1 LGHNA and CDR2 YSLEER. V lost 0 bases and J lost 0, with 11 bases in between. The CDR3 reads CASSQDEVRLNTEAFF. In DNA, the CDR3 is TGCGCCAGCAGCCAAGATGAGGTCAGACTGAACACTGAAGCTTTCTTT.

The table lists this clone with a count of one. V is TRBV6-5 and J is TRBJ2-2, with 8 bases matching TRBD2. The germline V gene encodes CDR1 MNHEY and CDR2 SVGAGI. V shed 8 bases, J shed 2 bases, and the junction held 7 bases outside the gene matches. The CDR3 is 15 residues long. The CDR3 region is CASLRRGANTGELFF. The CDR3, as DNA: TGTGCCAGCCTGCGGCGGGGGGCAAACACCGGGGAGCTGTTTTTT.

This chain links TRBV11-2 with TRBJ2-2, with a weak D call TRBD1 (6 bases). V was trimmed by 5 bases and J by 2 bases, leaving 9 bases between them. In germline, CDR1 is SGHAT, CDR2 FQNNGV. CDR3 length: 14 amino acids. CDR3 amino acids: CASSVDRNTGELFF. CDR3 sequence (DNA): TGTGCCAGCAGCGTGGACAGAAACACCGGGGAGCTGTTTTTT.

The rearrangement joins TRBV3-1 (or the pseudogene TRBV3-2) to TRBJ1-2, with unresolved D. Germline CDR1 is LGHDT and CDR2 is YNNKEL (reference sequence). Trimming removed 3 bases at V and 0 bases at J, with 5 bases between. This CDR3 contains 13 residues. The CDR3 reads CASSHETNYGYTF. The DNA of the CDR3 is TGTGCCAGCAGCCACGAGACTAACTATGGCTACACCTTC.

V and J are TRBV11-2 and TRBJ2-7; TRBD1 agrees at 8 bases. Looked up from germline, CDR1 is SGHAT and CDR2 is FQNNGV. The CDR3 loop spans 13 amino acids. V lost 5 bases and J lost 7; bases outside the gene matches: 7. The CDR3 sequence is CASSQGQGREQYF. CDR3 sequence (DNA): TGTGCCAGCAGCCAAGGACAGGGTAGGGAGCAGTACTTC.

The chain combines TRBV19 with TRBJ2-4; 7 positions match TRBD1. CDR3 length: 18 residues. Germline V gives CDR1 LNHDA, CDR2 SQIVND (reference sequence). With 5 bases clipped from V and 0 bases from J, the junction kept 13 bases outside the gene matches. This CDR3 is CASSEVHRGTIAKNIQYF. CDR3 nucleotide sequence: TGTGCCAGTAGTGAGGTGCACAGGGGCACAATAGCCAAAAACATTCAGTACTTC.

This clone has a single count. The gene calls are TRBV19 and TRBJ1-1; 7 bases are shared with TRBD1. The germline CDR1 and CDR2 sequences are LNHDA and SQIVND (reference sequence). V was clipped by 8 bases and J by 6 bases; unmatched bases: 15. The CDR3 loop spans 15 amino acids. The CDR3 DNA reads as TGTGCCAGTGGACCCCGGGACAGCGTTATCTCTGAAGCTTTCTTT. Its translation: CASGPRDSVISEAFF.

This rearrangement joins TRBV6-1 to TRBJ1-5; D may be TRBD1 (5 bases). Looked up from germline, CDR1 is MNHNS and CDR2 is SASEGT. With 1 base removed from V and 2 bases from J, the gap between germline ends came to 15 bases. The length of the CDR3 is 17 residues. CDR3 sequence: CASSEGPRKGGNQPQHF. The CDR3 coding sequence is TGTGCCAGCAGTGAAGGTCCCAGAAAAGGGGGCAATCAGCCCCAGCATTTT.

The genes are TRBV19 and TRBJ2-7; 8 nucleotides agree with TRBD1. The CDR3 loop spans 15 amino acids. After removal of 6 bases from V and 3 bases from J, the junction contained 10 bases not matched to a gene. Germline lookup yields CDR1 LNHDA and CDR2 SQIVND (reference sequence). CDR3 bases: TGTGCCAGTAGAATTATCGACAGGGGTGACTACGAGCAGTACTTC. Residues: CASRIIDRGDYEQYF.

The genes are TRBV14 and TRBJ2-1; the match to TRBD2 covers 15 bases. This CDR3 contains 16 residues. The ends lost 5 bases at V and 9 bases at J; junction bases unmatched: 8. In germline, CDR1 is SGHDN, CDR2 FVKESK. The CDR3 DNA follows: TGTGCCAGCAGCAACGCGGGACTAGCGGGGGGTGTTGAGCAGTTCTTC. Protein sequence: CASSNAGLAGGVEQFF.

The rearrangement joins TRBV4-1 to TRBJ2-1; 8 bases match TRBD2. The V gene end was trimmed by 0 bases and the J gene end by 0 bases; junction bases not matched to a gene: 13. CDR3 size: 20 residues. Germline CDR1 reads MGHRA; CDR2 reads YSYEKL. For the CDR3, the DNA is TGCGCCAGCAGCCAAGATTATCCTAGCGGGCGGTTGAGCTCCTACAATGAGCAGTTCTTC. Translating it yields CASSQDYPSGRLSSYNEQFF.

The CDR3 region has the DNA TGTGCCAGCAGCCAGCGACAGTTTAACACCGGGGAGCTGTTTTTT. It is translated as CASSQRQFNTGELFF. V is TRBV6-6 and J is TRBJ2-2; D might be TRBD1 (5 bases). Trimming left V 6 bases short and J 2 bases short, with 13 bases between. The V gene's germline CDR1 is MNHNY and CDR2 SVGAGI (reference sequence). The length of the CDR3 is 15 residues.

The chain employs TRBV28 and TRBJ1-2, with 8 bases matching TRBD1. The CDR3 has 13 amino acids. With 8 bases clipped from V and 8 bases from J, the junction kept 10 bases outside the gene matches. Germline values: CDR1 MDHEN, CDR2 SYDVKM. The CDR3 region is CASLTLTGEGYTF. The CDR3 bases are TGTGCCAGCCTTACCTTGACAGGGGAAGGCTACACCTTC.

The chain links TRBV6-7 to TRBJ2-2, with TRBD2 as a possible D gene (6 bases). TRBV6-7 is an ORF; its function is uncertain. CDR3 length: 15 amino acids. V shed 8 bases and J shed 3 bases, with 16 bases lying between them. CDR3 in amino acids: CASVEASVDTGELFF. Here the CDR3 DNA reads TGTGCCAGCGTGGAGGCTAGCGTGGACACCGGGGAGCTGTTTTTT.

The V call is TRBV5-1, the J call TRBJ1-6; D is ambiguous. Trimming stripped 2 bases from V and 8 bases from J, with 8 bases between. The germline V gene encodes CDR1 SGHRS and CDR2 YFSETQ. The CDR3 extends over 13 amino acids. The CDR3 nucleotides read TGCGCCAGCAGCTTAGGTCGGGATTCACCCCTCCACTTT. Its translation is CASSLGRDSPLHF.